This TCR beta chain was sequenced in a study of breast tumors, draining lymph nodes, adjacent tissues. The ends were cut back, 7 bases at V and 6 bases at J, with 12 bases in the middle. This CDR3 is built from 11 residues. In germline, CDR1 is DFQATT, CDR2 SNEGSKA (reference sequence). TCRdb redid the calling of the multiplex PCR reads with MiXCR, one entry per CDR3 protein. The sample lists approximately 190,000 distinct CDR3 sequences, roughly 31% seen once, with 4.3% in the top ten. The lymph nodes were axillary draining lymph nodes from breast cancer patients. This clonotype occurred once. This rearrangement joins TRBV20-1 to TRBJ1-2; possible D gene TRBD1, 6 bases. The source material was axillary lymph node tissue. The TCR originated in a female donor with breast cancer. Some clones in this sample may be carry-over from other donors' samples. The CDR3 reads CSGTGLDGYTF. CDR3 coding DNA: TGCAGTGGCACAGGGTTGGATGGCTACACCTTC.